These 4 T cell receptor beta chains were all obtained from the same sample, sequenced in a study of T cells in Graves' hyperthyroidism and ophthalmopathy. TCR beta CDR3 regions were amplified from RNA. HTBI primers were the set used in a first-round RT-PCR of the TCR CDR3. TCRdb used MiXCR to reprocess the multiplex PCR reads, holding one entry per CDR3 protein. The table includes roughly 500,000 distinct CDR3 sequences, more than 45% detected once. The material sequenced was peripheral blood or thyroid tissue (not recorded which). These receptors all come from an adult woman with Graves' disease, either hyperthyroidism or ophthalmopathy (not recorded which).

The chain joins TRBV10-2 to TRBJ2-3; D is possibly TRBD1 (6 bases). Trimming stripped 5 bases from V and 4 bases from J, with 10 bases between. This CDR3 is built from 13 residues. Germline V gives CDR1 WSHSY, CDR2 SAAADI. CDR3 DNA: TGCGCCAGCAGTCAGGGGATTCCAGATACGCAGTATTTT. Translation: CASSQGIPDTQYF.

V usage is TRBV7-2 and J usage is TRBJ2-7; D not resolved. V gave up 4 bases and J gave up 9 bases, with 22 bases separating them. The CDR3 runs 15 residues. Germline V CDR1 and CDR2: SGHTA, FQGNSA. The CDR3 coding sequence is TGTGCCAGCAGCTATACACCGGCCGGTCATCCCGGGCAGTACTTC. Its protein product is CASSYTPAGHPGQYF.

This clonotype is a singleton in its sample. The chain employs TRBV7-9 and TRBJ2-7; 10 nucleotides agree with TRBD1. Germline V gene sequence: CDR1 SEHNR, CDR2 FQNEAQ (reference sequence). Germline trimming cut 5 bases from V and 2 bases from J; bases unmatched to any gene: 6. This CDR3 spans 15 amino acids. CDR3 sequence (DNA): TGTGCCAGCAGCCCCATGGGACAGGGGACCTACGAGCAGTACTTC. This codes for CASSPMGQGTYEQYF.

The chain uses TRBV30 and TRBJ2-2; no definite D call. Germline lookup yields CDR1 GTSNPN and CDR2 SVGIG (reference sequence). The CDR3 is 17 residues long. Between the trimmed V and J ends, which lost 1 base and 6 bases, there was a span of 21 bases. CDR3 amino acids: CAWSGDFGWNMAGELFF. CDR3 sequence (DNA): TGTGCCTGGAGTGGGGATTTCGGGTGGAATATGGCCGGGGAGCTGTTTTTT.